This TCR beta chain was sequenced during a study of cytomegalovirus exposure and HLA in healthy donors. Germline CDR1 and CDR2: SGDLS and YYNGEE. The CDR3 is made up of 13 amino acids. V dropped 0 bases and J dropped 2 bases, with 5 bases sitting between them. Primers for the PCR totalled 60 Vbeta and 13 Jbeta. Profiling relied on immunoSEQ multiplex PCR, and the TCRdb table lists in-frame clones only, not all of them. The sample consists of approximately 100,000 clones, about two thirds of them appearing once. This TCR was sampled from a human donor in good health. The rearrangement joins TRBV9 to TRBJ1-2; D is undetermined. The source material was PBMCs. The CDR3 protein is CASSVAVNYGYTF. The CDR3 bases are TGTGCCAGCAGCGTAGCAGTCAACTATGGCTACACCTTC.